This note documents a single TCR beta chain sequence. Antigen: not known. These data originate in a study of cytomegalovirus exposure and HLA in healthy donors. Vbeta (60) and Jbeta (13) primers were used in the PCR. Sequenced by immunoSEQ multiplex PCR; TCRdb stores in-frame clones only, minus some. The sample lists around 190,000 clones, about 78% occurring once. With 0 bases clipped from V and 4 bases from J, the junction kept 2 bases outside the gene matches. The CDR3 runs to 15 residues. Germline CDR1 reads LGHNA; CDR2 reads YSLEER. Regarding the study as a whole: Researchers left out some V segments, among them TRBV6-2 and TRBV6-3, as indistinguishable. With further analysis later on, most CMV-associated TCR beta chains appeared HLA-restricted.

The receptor's source is a man aged 35 to 55 in good health and CMV-seronegative. The chain combines TRBV4-3 with TRBJ2-2, with 7 nucleotides matching TRBD1. The source material was PBMCs. The CDR3 spells CASSQETGTTGELFF. CDR3 DNA sequence: TGCGCCAGCAGCCAAGAGACAGGGACCACCGGGGAGCTGTTTTTT.